This TCR beta chain was captured in a study of shared clonotypes between healthy human individuals (dated by TCRdb to the early 2020s). At the level of the whole study: A couple of women and three men aged 18 to 49 years were included in the cohort. For each donor, CD4 naive and CD4 memory were each given three plates, CD8 naive was given two plates, and CD8 memory was given one plate. Blood TCR repertoires of several healthy adults were deeply sequenced to estimate repertoire size and the extent of clonotype sharing between individuals. Libraries were prepared and TCR repertoires were sequenced by different laboratories using diverse techniques, in order to increase sequencing depth and limit assay-specific biases. Between about 0.85 and 9.5 billion PBMCs per donor were obtained by leukapheresis.

Healthy HIV-negative adults with no recently reported acute infections or vaccinations were included as donors. All donors were Caucasian adults living in Nashville, Tennessee, USA. CD4+ T cells were enriched through magnetic negative selection, after which naive cells were positively selected on CD45RA and the remaining negative fraction served as the memory subset. Blood was obtained by leukapheresis, after which PBMCs were separated by Ficoll-Histopaque density gradient centrifugation and cryopreserved in liquid nitrogen vapor phase. Analytical flow cytometry was used to check the purity and quantity of every magnetically sorted T cell population. Genomic DNA was isolated from every sorted fraction and measured by UV absorbance on a Nanodrop 2000c. In regard to this clone: What antigen it recognizes has not been identified. Qualities for individual bases were not recorded, and no much larger clone is one base off.

TCR CDR3 regions were amplified from genomic DNA by multiplex PCR using the deep immunoSEQ assay. Extracted genomic DNA from each cell subset was spread evenly across all wells of several immunoSEQ 96-well plates, with each plate serving as a replicate. For sorted subsets, 200 to 250 ng of genomic DNA, equivalent to roughly 30,000 T cell genomes, went into each replicate PCR. The purified libraries were quantified using a Qubit 3.0 fluorometer, sized with a Bioanalyzer 2100, and then quantified again using the KAPA Library Quantification kit. Every immunoSEQ 96-well plate was sequenced on a dedicated single-read 150-cycle Illumina NextSeq 550 flow cell. The published analysis was carried out like this. The immunoSEQ output contained only junctional sequences without quality scores, so filtering could not match that applied to full-length reads. To assign V/J genes and CDR3, sequences were annotated using PyIR, a Python wrapper for IgBLAST v1.9, with IMGT germline references. Any read was removed if the V/J assignment was weak (E-value above 1e-6), the CDR3 was missing, or the read contained stop codons, out-of-frame junctions, or ambiguous translated residues. V3J clonotypes were defined by identical inferred V gene, J gene, and CDR3 amino acid sequence. Percentage overlap between repertoires was computed as shared unique clonotypes divided by the size of the smaller repertoire. RTK rarefaction, the Chao1 estimator, and Recon v2.1 estimates of unobserved clonotypes were used to assess repertoire richness. Generation probabilities were computed with OLGA for all TCRbeta clonotypes obtained by the gDNA method from a handful of donors. What TCRdb holds here is the immuneACCESS table cut down to in-frame rearrangements. Part of the clones is not present; checked against another copy, under half of the missing clones reflect an unresolved V gene, and the others are unexplained. Clone size and V and J calls were adopted from that table, with D and trimming inferred from the DNA. Counted in this sample were 1.6 million or so clones; roughly 95% of them appeared once. Clones ranked in the top ten supply over 1% of the sample.

What the research found in general, with its limitations: Because the study included a small number of donors, the genetic and exposure-history diversity represented was limited. Based on pairwise subsampling, the degree of clonotype sharing among donors was expected to be affected by sequencing depth. Around 5.4% of naive CD4, approximately 3.7% of naive CD8, 2.3% of memory CD4, and about 0.4% of memory CD8 clonotypes were shared across several donors. Incomplete sequencing was indicated by rarefaction of sorted-subset datasets, despite the large sequencing depth. Higher generation probabilities were observed for clonotypes shared by all four sorted-subset donors than for non-shared clonotypes. Estimated clonotype richness was generally larger for naive than for memory subsets. Sampling was restricted to blood, and TCR repertoires in tissue are likely to differ from TCR repertoires in blood.

The CDR3 contains 13 residues, cysteine and phenylalanine counted. Of the read, only the CDR3 DNA is kept; its 39 bases are in frame from base 1. V lost 5 bases and J lost 1 base, and the count of bases not matched to a germline gene is 2. CDR1 SQVTM and CDR2 ANQGSEA were looked up in the germline V gene. Recombination joined TRBV29-1 with TRBJ1-1; 9 bases in the middle match TRBD1. This TCR came from a man younger than 40 in good health. Sample: naive CD4+ T cells sorted from blood. The cell subset or site label, as the study defines it: CD45RA+ positively selected. The encoded CDR3 is CSVRDRANTEAFF. The nucleotide sequence reads TGCAGCGTTCGGGACAGGGCGAACACTGAAGCTTTCTTT.